The rows below give T cell receptor beta chains drawn from one sample of a study of T cells in localized non-small cell lung cancer. Profiling relied on immunoSEQ multiplex PCR, and the TCRdb table lists in-frame clones only, not all of them. Among 25,000 to 30,000 clones listed, 80% to 95% were seen once. Source: peripheral blood, taken before any cancer treatment. The source of these receptors is a female donor older than 55 with stage I lung adenocarcinoma. Both conserved end residues are part of each CDR3. D genes are given only for firm matches. Size values are once, few and many counts, or a class for expanded clones, and some rows have none.

TRBJ2-1 . 13 once TRBV2 CASSYRGGSEQFF TGTGCCAGCAGTTACAGGGGAGGAAGTGAGCAGTTCTTC
TRBJ1-5 . 14 . TRBV2 CASLSRPSDQPQHF TGTGCCAGCCTATCGAGACCGTCGGACCAGCCCCAGCATTTT
TRBJ1-3 . 11 . TRBV29-1 CSGGSGNTIYF TGCAGCGGAGGCTCTGGAAACACCATATATTTT
TRBJ2-3 TRBD2 14 . TRBV6-4 CASSAGDDTDTQYF TGTGCCAGCAGCGCGGGGGACGACACAGATACGCAGTATTTT
TRBJ1-1 . 14 . TRBV6-5 CASSSPGTEGEAFF TGTGCCAGCAGTTCTCCCGGGACCGAAGGAGAAGCTTTCTTT
TRBJ2-3 . 17 . TRBV4-1 CASSRRGVRGATDTQYF TGCGCCAGCAGCCGTAGAGGAGTCAGGGGGGCCACAGATACGCAGTATTTT
TRBJ1-3 . 17 . TRBV30 CAWSRGGGSSSGNTIYF TGTGCCTGGAGTAGGGGGGGAGGGTCCAGCTCTGGAAACACCATATATTTT
TRBJ2-2 TRBD2 13 . TRBV10-2 CASRLAGAGELFF TGCGCCAGCAGACTAGCGGGAGCCGGGGAGCTGTTTTTT
TRBJ1-2 . 12 . TRBV9 CASSTRARGYTF TGTGCCAGCAGCACCAGGGCTCGGGGCTACACCTTC
TRBJ1-1 . 15 . TRBV5-1 CASSQGHEKNTEAFF TGCGCCAGCAGCCAGGGACATGAAAAGAACACTGAAGCTTTCTTT
TRBJ1-6 TRBD1 15 . TRBV5-1 CASSFSGQGSSPLHF TGCGCCAGCAGCTTCAGCGGACAGGGAAGCTCACCCCTCCACTTT
TRBJ2-7 . 14 . TRBV18 CASSTSTGTYEQYF TGTGCCAGCTCAACCTCGACAGGAACCTACGAGCAGTACTTC
TRBJ2-1 . 14 . TRBV27 CASSLKGTGNEQFF TGTGCCAGCAGTTTAAAGGGCACGGGGAATGAGCAGTTCTTC
TRBJ2-1 . 16 . TRBV28 CASSLMAGARYNEQFF TGTGCCAGCAGTTTAATGGCAGGGGCAAGGTACAATGAGCAGTTCTTC
TRBJ1-1 . 15 . TRBV5-1 CASSLFIGSNTEAFF TGCGCCAGCAGCTTGTTTATAGGGTCGAACACTGAAGCTTTCTTT
TRBJ2-7 . 12 . TRBV30 CAGARESYEQYF TGTGCCGGGGCCCGGGAATCCTACGAGCAGTACTTC
TRBJ1-4 . 14 . TRBV10-3 CAISAGVSNEKLFF TGTGCCATCAGTGCAGGGGTCTCAAATGAAAAACTGTTTTTT